The following is a TCR beta chain sequence with its context. This clone was detected only a few times. Its antigen target is currently unknown. There are no base qualities to consult, and no much larger clone falls within one base. The data were taken from a study of blood T cell repertoires in COVID-19 (dated by TCRdb to the early 2020s). Background on the whole study: Collaborator samples came from the United States, Italy and Spain and covered acute and convalescent phases of COVID-19. The material from the prospective study consisted of cDNA or gDNA derived from T cells, B-cell-depleted T cells, or PBMCs. Deeply sampled blood TCRbeta repertoires from subjects exposed to, actively infected with, or recovered from COVID-19 were included in the dataset. The repertoires were released in a freely available public database intended as a resource for research on the immune response to SARS-CoV-2. Samples were obtained from the ongoing ImmuneRACE study (first 160 participants) and from 1,000 to 1,500 subjects provided by 6 global collaborators. The sample metadata nearly always contained a de-identified subject ID, COVID-19 status, age in years and sex. Where available, HLA class I and class II types were taken from metadata supplied by the sample provider and were not determined by assay-based typing.

On the study overall, not on this receptor specifically: Clinical and demographic metadata were provided uncurated, with the amount varying by source and participant.

The collaborating institutions used their own protocols to collect whole blood in K2EDTA tubes. For TCRbeta analysis, collaborators shipped samples as frozen whole blood, isolated PBMCs, or DNA extracted from either of those sample types. TCRbeta CDR3 regions were amplified from genomic DNA by means of the immunoSEQ Assay, a bias-controlled multiplex PCR. Per the source publication's procedure: The number of nucleated cells in each sample was estimated by amplification of reference gene primers within the assay. To quantify the absolute abundance of each unique TCRbeta CDR3 rearrangement, sequence reads were collapsed and filtered. For each sample, productive Simpson clonality was calculated by taking the square root of Simpson's diversity index across productive rearrangements. In TCRdb, the immuneACCESS table is reduced to in-frame sequences with V and J assigned. These tables do not hold every clone; where another copy was compared, an unresolved V gene accounts for under half, and the others remain unexplained. Clonal size and the V and J genes are those of that table, whereas D and trimming came from the DNA. Counted in this sample were around 100,000 clones; about 81% of them appeared once. The ten biggest clones cover roughly 7.9% of the sample.

Sequenced: peripheral blood. This clonotype was obtained from a man aged 65-85 years with acute or convalescent COVID-19.

CDR3 reads: CASRASQGHQPQHF. The nucleotides are TGTGCCAGCAGGGCGTCACAGGGGCATCAGCCCCAGCATTTT. The chain was built from TRBV6-5 and TRBJ1-5, with TRBD1 matching 7 junction bases. The germline V gene encodes CDR1 MNHEY and CDR2 SVGAGI. The CDR3 runs 14 amino acids, cysteine and phenylalanine included. Of all the DNA, just the CDR3 is kept, 42 bases in frame from base 1. V loses 6 bases at its end and J loses 5 bases; junction bases beyond the gene matches: 7.